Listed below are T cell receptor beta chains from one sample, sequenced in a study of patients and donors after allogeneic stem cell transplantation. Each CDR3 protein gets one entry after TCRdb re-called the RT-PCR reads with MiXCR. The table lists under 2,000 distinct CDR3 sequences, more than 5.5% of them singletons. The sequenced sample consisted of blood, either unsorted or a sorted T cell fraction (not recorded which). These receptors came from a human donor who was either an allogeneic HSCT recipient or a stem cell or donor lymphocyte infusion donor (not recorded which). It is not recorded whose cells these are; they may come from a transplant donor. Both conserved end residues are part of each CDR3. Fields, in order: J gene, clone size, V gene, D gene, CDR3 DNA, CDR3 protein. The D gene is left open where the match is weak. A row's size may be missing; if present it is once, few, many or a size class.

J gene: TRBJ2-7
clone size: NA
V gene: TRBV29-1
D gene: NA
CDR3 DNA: TGCAGCGTTGAGGGATCGTTCTCAGACGAGCAGTACTTC
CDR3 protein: CSVEGSFSDEQYF

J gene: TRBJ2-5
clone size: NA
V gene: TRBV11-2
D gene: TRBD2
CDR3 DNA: TGTGCCAGTCTAGCGGGGGGAACCCAGTACTTC
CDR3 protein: CASLAGGTQYF

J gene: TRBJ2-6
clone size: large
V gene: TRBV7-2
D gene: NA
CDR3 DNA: TGTGCCAGCAGCAAACCAGGGTCTGGGGCCAACGTCCTGACTTTC
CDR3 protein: CASSKPGSGANVLTF

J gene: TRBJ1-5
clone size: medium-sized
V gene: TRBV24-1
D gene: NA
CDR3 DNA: TGTGCCACCAGTGACCATGCACAGGGAGGGGGCAATCAGCCCCAGCATTTT
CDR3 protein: CATSDHAQGGGNQPQHF

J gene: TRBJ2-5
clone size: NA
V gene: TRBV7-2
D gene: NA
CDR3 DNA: TGTGCCAGCAGCCCGTGGGGGCTAGAGACCCAGTACTTC
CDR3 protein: CASSPWGLETQYF

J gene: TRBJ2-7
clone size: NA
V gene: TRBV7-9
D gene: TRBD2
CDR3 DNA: TGTGCCAGCAGCCCCTGGACTAGCGGGAGCGACGAGCAGTACTTC
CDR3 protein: CASSPWTSGSDEQYF

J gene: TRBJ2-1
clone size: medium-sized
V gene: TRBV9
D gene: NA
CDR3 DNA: TGTGCCAGCAGCGTAGGCGGAGCTTCCTACAATGAGCAGTTCTTC
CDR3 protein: CASSVGGASYNEQFF

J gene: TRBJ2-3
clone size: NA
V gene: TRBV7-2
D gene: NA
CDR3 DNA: TGTGCCAGCAGCTCATTGGCGGATACGCAGTATTTT
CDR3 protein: CASSSLADTQYF

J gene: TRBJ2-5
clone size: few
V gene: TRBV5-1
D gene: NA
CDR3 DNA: TGCGCCAGCAGCTTAGGGGGGGCACTCCAAGAGACCCAGTACTTC
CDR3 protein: CASSLGGALQETQYF

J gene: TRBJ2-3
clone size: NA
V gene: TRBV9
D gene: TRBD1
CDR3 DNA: TGTGCCAGCAGCCTCCGAGAGGGGGCCACAGATACGCAGTATTTT
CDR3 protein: CASSLREGATDTQYF

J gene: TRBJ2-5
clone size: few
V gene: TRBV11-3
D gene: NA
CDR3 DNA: TGTGCCAGCAGCGTCGGGACGGCAGAGACCCAGTACTTC
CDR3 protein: CASSVGTAETQYF

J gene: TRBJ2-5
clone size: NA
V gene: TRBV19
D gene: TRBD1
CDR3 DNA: TGTGCCAGTAGCGGACAGGGCTATGAGACCCAGTACTTC
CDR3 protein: CASSGQGYETQYF

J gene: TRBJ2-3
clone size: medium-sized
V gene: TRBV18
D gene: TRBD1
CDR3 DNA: TGTGCCAGCTCCCCCTCACAGGGGGCAGATACGCAGTATTTT
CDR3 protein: CASSPSQGADTQYF

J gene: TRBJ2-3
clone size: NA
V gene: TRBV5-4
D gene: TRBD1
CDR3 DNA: TGTGCCAGCGCGGGACAGGGCTCAGATACGCAGTATTTT
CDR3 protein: CASAGQGSDTQYF

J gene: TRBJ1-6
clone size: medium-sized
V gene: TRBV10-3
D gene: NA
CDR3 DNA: TGTGCCATCAGTGAACGAAGCAGGGTAGATTCACCCCTCCACTTT
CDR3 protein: CAISERSRVDSPLHF

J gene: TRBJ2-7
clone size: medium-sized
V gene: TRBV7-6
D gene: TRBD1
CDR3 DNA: TGTGCCAGCAGCTTAGTTGAGGGGGACAGAGGCTACGAGCAGTACTTC
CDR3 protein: CASSLVEGDRGYEQYF

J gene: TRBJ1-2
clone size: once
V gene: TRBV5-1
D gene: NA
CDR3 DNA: TGCGCCAGCAGCTTGGAAGCTCCAGGGTGGAACTATGGCTACACCTTC
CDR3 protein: CASSLEAPGWNYGYTF

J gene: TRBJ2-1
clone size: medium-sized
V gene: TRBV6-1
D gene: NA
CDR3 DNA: TGTGCCAGCAGGCTGGACTACTACAATGAGCAGTTCTTC
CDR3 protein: CASRLDYYNEQFF

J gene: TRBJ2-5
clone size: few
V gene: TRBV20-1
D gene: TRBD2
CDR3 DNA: TGCAGTGCTAGAACCATAGCGGGGGGGCGCCAAGAGACCCAGTACTTC
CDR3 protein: CSARTIAGGRQETQYF

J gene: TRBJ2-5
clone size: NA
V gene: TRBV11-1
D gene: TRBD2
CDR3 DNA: TGTGCCAGCAGCTCCGGGACTAGTCTCCAAGAGACCCAGTACTTC
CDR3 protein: CASSSGTSLQETQYF

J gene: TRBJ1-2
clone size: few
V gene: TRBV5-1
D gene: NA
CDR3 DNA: TGCGCCAGCAGCCTAATGGGGGATAACTATGGCTACACCTTC
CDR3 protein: CASSLMGDNYGYTF

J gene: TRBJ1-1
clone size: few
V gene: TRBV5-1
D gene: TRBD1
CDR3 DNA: TGCGCCAGCAGCTCACAGGGGGTGGACACTGAAGCTTTCTTT
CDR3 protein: CASSSQGVDTEAFF

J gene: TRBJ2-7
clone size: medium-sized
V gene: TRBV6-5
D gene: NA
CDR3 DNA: TGTGCCAGCAGGCGCCTTGGGGACCTCTACGAGCAGTACTTC
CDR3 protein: CASRRLGDLYEQYF

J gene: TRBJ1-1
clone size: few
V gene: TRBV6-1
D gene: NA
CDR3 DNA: TGTGCCAGCAGTGACTACATCGCGAACACTGAAGCTTTCTTT
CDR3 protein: CASSDYIANTEAFF